Each of the 25 T cell receptor beta chains below was sequenced from the same sample in a study of T cell responses to AZD1222 COVID-19 vaccine. Sequencing used immunoSEQ multiplex PCR; TCRdb keeps in-frame clones, though not all of them. The sample includes over 110,000 clones, around nine tenths of them seen just once. Sequencing was performed on peripheral blood, taken 28 days after the second AZD1222 dose. The source of these receptors is an adult who received the AZD1222 COVID-19 vaccine.

This clone was seen a handful of times. This chain connects TRBV11-3 to TRBJ2-1; TRBD1 or TRBD2 may be the D gene (7 bases each). Deletions cut 5 bases from V and 6 bases from J, with 14 bases between. The CDR3 runs to 14 residues. From germline, CDR1 is SGHNT and CDR2 YENEEA. The CDR3 spells CASSLRGGSNEQFF. The CDR3 nucleotides are TGTGCCAGCAGCCTCAGGGGGGGGAGCAATGAGCAGTTCTTC.

The chain has TRBV10-3 and TRBJ2-5; 8 bases line up with TRBD2. Germline-derived CDR1 and CDR2 are ENHRY and SYGVKD. CDR3 length: 17 residues. The V gene end was trimmed by 4 bases and the J gene end by 2 bases; junction bases not matched to a gene: 12. The CDR3, as DNA: TGTGCCATCAGTGCCGGTCGGGGTAGCGGGGTTCAAGAGACCCAGTACTTC. It yields the protein CAISAGRGSGVQETQYF.

The J gene is TRBJ2-5, the V gene TRBV6-1, with unresolved D. This CDR3 has 13 amino acids. CDR1 is MNHNS and CDR2 is SASEGT in the germline V gene. The ends were cut back, 3 bases at V and 1 base at J, with 6 bases in the middle. CDR3 protein: CASSERSQETQYF. In nucleotides, the CDR3 is TGTGCCAGCAGTGAGAGGAGCCAAGAGACCCAGTACTTC.

V usage is TRBV25-1 and J usage is TRBJ2-7; D is unclear. V was pared by 3 bases and J by 0 bases, with 12 bases between. This CDR3 has 15 residues. Per germline, CDR1 MGHDK and CDR2 SYGVNS. CDR3 protein: CASSDRGRHSYEQYF. The CDR3 bases are TGTGCCAGCAGTGACCGAGGACGGCACTCCTACGAGCAGTACTTC.

This CDR3 is CASSRRRIEQYF. As DNA, the CDR3 is TGTGCCAGCAGTCGTCGACGAATCGAGCAGTACTTC. This sequence joins TRBV6-5 and TRBJ2-7; D call uncertain. CDR1 and CDR2 from the germline V gene are MNHEY and SVGAGI. The V gene lost 5 bases and the J gene lost 6 bases, with 11 bases spanning the gap. CDR3 length: 12 amino acids.

This CDR3 reads CASSRRGNSPLHF. DNA for the CDR3: TGTGCCAGCAGCCGTCGGGGTAATTCACCCCTCCACTTT. The rearrangement uses TRBV3-1 (or the pseudogene TRBV3-2) and TRBJ1-6; D call uncertain. The V end was cut by 4 bases, the J end by 6 bases, with 7 bases between. The CDR3 sequence is 13 residues long. Germline loops: CDR1 LGHDT, CDR2 YNNKEL (reference sequence).

This clone was detected only once. The chain is built from TRBV18 and TRBJ2-6; 12 bases agree with TRBD1. J gave up 0 bases and V 3 bases, and 0 bases lay outside the gene matches. The CDR3 consists of 17 residues. CDR1 is KGHSH, CDR2 LQKENI, per germline. CDR3 in DNA: TGTGCCAGCTCACCGGGACAGGGGGCCTCTGGGGCCAACGTCCTGACTTTC. Encoded protein: CASSPGQGASGANVLTF.

V is TRBV7-9 and J is TRBJ1-2; D not resolved. V dropped 5 bases and J dropped 4 bases, with 14 bases sitting between them. This CDR3 comprises 14 residues. Germline values: CDR1 SEHNR, CDR2 FQNEAQ (reference sequence). CDR3 sequence reads: CASSPTEQFYGYTF. In DNA form, the CDR3 reads TGTGCCAGCAGCCCTACGGAGCAATTCTATGGCTACACCTTC.

The rearrangement uses TRBV25-1 and TRBJ2-1; TRBD2 is a possible D gene (6 bases). Germline CDR1 MGHDK, CDR2 SYGVNS. The CDR3 totals 13 residues. Trimming took off 6 bases at V and 10 bases at J, with 16 bases between the two ends. The CDR3 reads CASSGSPLGEQFF. In DNA, the CDR3 is TGTGCCAGCAGCGGGAGCCCCTTAGGGGAGCAGTTCTTC.

The J gene is TRBJ1-2, the V gene TRBV6-5, with unresolved D. The CDR3 runs to 14 residues. V lost 0 bases to trimming and J lost 4 bases, with 9 bases between them. Germline V gives CDR1 MNHEY, CDR2 SVGAGI. The CDR3, as DNA: TGTGCCAGCAGTTACTCGACGCCAGTCTATGGCTACACCTTC. Translation gives CASSYSTPVYGYTF.

The chain uses TRBV5-5 and TRBJ2-5, with 8 bases matching TRBD2. Germline CDR1 is SGHKS and CDR2 is YYEKEE (reference sequence). The CDR3 loop spans 15 amino acids. V lost 4 bases and J lost 4; bases outside the gene matches: 9. CDR3: CASSNGALAGETQYF. CDR3 sequence (DNA): TGTGCCAGCAGCAATGGGGCCCTAGCGGGAGAGACCCAGTACTTC.

The rearrangement uses TRBV29-1 and TRBJ2-3; 7 nucleotides align to TRBD1. CDR3 length: 13 residues. V lost 3 bases and J lost 2; bases outside the gene matches: 2. CDR1 and CDR2 from the germline V gene are SQVTM and ANQGSEA. Here the CDR3 reads CSVDGQATDTQYF. The CDR3 bases are TGCAGCGTTGACGGACAGGCCACAGATACGCAGTATTTT.

In DNA, the CDR3 is TGTGCCACCAGCAACATAATTGGGGACAGCTCCTACAATGAGCAGTTCTTC. Translation gives CATSNIIGDSSYNEQFF. V is TRBV15 and J is TRBJ2-1, with 7 nucleotides matching TRBD1. This CDR3 comprises 17 residues. Germline V gives CDR1 LNHNV, CDR2 YYDKDF (reference sequence). Unmatched junction bases numbered 9, after V lost 4 bases and J lost 0 bases.

V usage is TRBV20-1 and J usage is TRBJ2-1; no definite D call. Germline CDR1 reads DFQATT; CDR2 reads SNEGSKA (reference sequence). The CDR3 has 11 amino acids. Trimming stripped 3 bases from V and 7 bases from J, with 7 bases between. CDR3 loop: CSARNQNEQFF. The DNA for the CDR3 is TGCAGTGCTAGGAACCAGAATGAGCAGTTCTTC.

The rearrangement joins TRBV2 to TRBJ1-2, with no clear D. CDR3 length: 14 residues. Trimming took off 4 bases at V and 3 bases at J, with 12 bases between the two ends. CDR1 is SNHLY and CDR2 is FYNNEI in the germline V gene. The CDR3 nucleotides are TGTGCCAGCAGTGTCATGTCAGGAGACTATGGCTACACCTTC. As protein: CASSVMSGDYGYTF.

The chain carries TRBV28 and TRBJ1-1, with D perhaps TRBD1 (5 bases). The germline V gene encodes CDR1 MDHEN and CDR2 SYDVKM. This CDR3 is built from 13 residues. The V gene lost 2 bases and the J gene lost 5 bases, with 9 bases spanning the gap. The CDR3 sequence is CASSLDGGTEAFF. In DNA form, the CDR3 reads TGTGCCAGCAGTTTAGATGGGGGGACTGAAGCTTTCTTT. The full variable domain, with the rest looked up from reference TRBV28 and TRBJ1-1, is DVKVTQSSRYLVKRTGEKVFLECVQDMDHENMFWYRQDPGLGLRLIYFSYDVKMKEKGDIPEGYSVSREKKERFSLILESASTNQTSMYLCASSLDGGTEAFFGQGTRLTVV.

This chain connects TRBV11-2 to TRBJ1-1; 10 positions agree with TRBD1. The germline V gene encodes CDR1 SGHAT and CDR2 FQNNGV. J was trimmed by 1 base and V by 5 bases; bases with no gene match: 1. This CDR3 spans 14 amino acids. CDR3 nucleotide sequence: TGTGCCAGCAGCCGGACAGGGGGGAACACTGAAGCTTTCTTT. Protein product: CASSRTGGNTEAFF. Supplemented by reference TRBV11-2 and TRBJ1-1, the full variable domain reads EAGVAQSPRYKIIEKRQSVAFWCNPISGHATLYWYQQILGQGPKLLIQFQNNGVVDDSQLPKDRFSAERLKGVDSTLKIQPAKLEDSAVYLCASSRTGGNTEAFFGQGTRLTVV.

The rearrangement links TRBV10-3 to TRBJ2-5; tentatively, D is TRBD2 (5 bases). V lost 4 bases, J lost 9 bases, and 18 bases lay in between. The CDR3 extends over 14 amino acids. Germline CDR1 is ENHRY and CDR2 is SYGVKD. The CDR3 sequence: CAISAGGSKGSQYF. CDR3 sequence (DNA): TGTGCCATCAGTGCGGGCGGGTCTAAGGGATCCCAGTACTTC.

The chain is built from TRBV19 and TRBJ1-2; 11 bases are shared with TRBD1. CDR3 length equals 16 residues. The V gene's germline CDR1 is LNHDA and CDR2 SQIVND (reference sequence). With V trimmed by 3 bases and J by 4 bases, 7 bases remained unmatched. The CDR3 here is CASSIAGTGGVYGYTF. CDR3 coding DNA: TGTGCCAGTAGTATCGCCGGGACAGGGGGTGTCTATGGCTACACCTTC.

The rearrangement links TRBV7-2 to TRBJ2-2, with 9 bases that match TRBD2. The V segment lost 5 bases and the J segment 5 bases; nucleotides outside the gene matches: 12. Germline V lookup: CDR1 SGHTA, CDR2 FQGNSA. CDR3 length equals 17 residues. The CDR3 protein is CASSPVAGTSRTGELFF. CDR3 nucleotide sequence: TGTGCCAGCAGCCCAGTGGCCGGGACTAGCCGGACCGGGGAGCTGTTTTTT. The entire variable domain, with the rest obtained from reference TRBV7-2 and TRBJ2-2, is as follows: GAGVSQSPSNKVTEKGKDVELRCDPISGHTALYWYRQSLGQGLEFLIYFQGNSAPDKSGLPSDRFSAERTGGSVSTLTIQRTQQEDSAVYLCASSPVAGTSRTGELFFGEGSRLTVL.

The rearrangement joins TRBV6-5 to TRBJ2-5; D gene unclear. V was trimmed by 4 bases and J by 0 bases, leaving 6 bases between them. Germline V gene data show CDR1 as MNHEY and CDR2 as SVGAGI. The CDR3 contains 13 residues. This chain's CDR3 is CASSLGHQETQYF. The DNA of the CDR3 is TGTGCCAGCAGTTTGGGTCACCAAGAGACCCAGTACTTC.

This clone was seen once. The chain employs TRBV11-3 and TRBJ1-1, with 10 nucleotides matching TRBD1. Per germline, CDR1 SGHNT and CDR2 YENEEA. V was pared by 1 base and J by 5 bases, with 7 bases of the junction left unmatched. CDR3 size: 16 residues. The CDR3 spells CASSLGQGAPGTEAFF. CDR3 coding DNA: TGTGCCAGCAGCTTAGGACAGGGGGCTCCCGGGACTGAAGCTTTCTTT.

J is TRBJ1-6 and V is TRBV3-1 (or the pseudogene TRBV3-2), with 7 bases that match TRBD1. The V gene end was trimmed by 1 base and the J gene end by 7 bases; junction bases not matched to a gene: 16. The CDR3 extends over 19 amino acids. The germline gives CDR1 LGHDT, CDR2 YNNKEL (reference sequence). CDR3 DNA sequence: TGTGCCAGCAGCCAAGCGACTCTAGGGGGCTCGGGTCGAAATTCACCCCTCCACTTT. It yields the protein CASSQATLGGSGRNSPLHF.

The chain is built from TRBV19 and TRBJ1-5; 10 bases map to TRBD1. CDR1 is LNHDA, CDR2 SQIVND, per germline (reference sequence). This CDR3 is 17 amino acids long. Trimming removed 5 bases from V and 1 base from J; junction bases left unmatched: 8. The CDR3 sequence is CASSAYDRGRSNQPQHF. CDR3 DNA sequence: TGTGCCAGTAGTGCCTACGACAGGGGGCGCAGCAATCAGCCCCAGCATTTT. Variable domain in full (rest from reference TRBV19 and TRBJ1-5): DGGITQSPKYLFRKEGQNVTLSCEQNLNHDAMYWYRQDPGQGLRLIYYSQIVNDFQKGDIAEGYSVSREKKESFPLTVTSAQKNPTAFYLCASSAYDRGRSNQPQHFGDGTRLSIL.

The rearrangement joins TRBV5-1 to TRBJ1-1; D uncertain. Germline V gene sequence: CDR1 SGHRS, CDR2 YFSETQ. The CDR3 loop spans 14 amino acids. V was trimmed by 5 bases and J by 0 bases, leaving 11 bases between them. The CDR3 sequence: CASRMVGMNTEAFF. DNA for the CDR3: TGCGCCAGCAGAATGGTCGGGATGAACACTGAAGCTTTCTTT.